The clone carrying this TCR beta chain appeared a single time. The antigen is not known. A second PCR, run for roughly 7 to 11 cycles, used a sample-barcoded 5' primer plus a J-beta primer mix. MiXCR, run by TCRdb on the 5' RACE reads, gives a single entry per CDR3 protein. Of around 1,900,000 distinct CDR3 sequences listed, about two fifths were seen once; the top ten hold about 23%. The source of the sample is a study of blood T cells in healthy people across ages. Study-wide findings and caveats: Among T cells, TCR beta diversity per million cells dropped roughly linearly as age rose.

The V gene end was trimmed by 2 bases and the J gene end by 2 bases; junction bases not matched to a gene: 7. Per the germline V gene, CDR1 is SGDLS and CDR2 is YYNGEE. The CDR3 has 15 amino acids. The receptor comes from a human donor in good health. The gene calls are TRBV9 and TRBJ2-7, with 7 bases fitting TRBD2. Input material: blood. The CDR3 DNA is TGTGCCAGCAGCGTCTCCGGGGGGTATACCTACGAGCAGTACTTC. Translating gives CASSVSGGYTYEQYF. Looking up the rest from reference TRBV9 and TRBJ2-7 gives the full variable domain: DSGVTQTPKHLITATGQRVTLRCSPRSGDLSVYWYQQSLDQGLQFLIQYYNGEERAKGNILERFSAQQFPDLHSELNLSSLELGDSALYFCASSVSGGYTYEQYFGPGTRLTVT.